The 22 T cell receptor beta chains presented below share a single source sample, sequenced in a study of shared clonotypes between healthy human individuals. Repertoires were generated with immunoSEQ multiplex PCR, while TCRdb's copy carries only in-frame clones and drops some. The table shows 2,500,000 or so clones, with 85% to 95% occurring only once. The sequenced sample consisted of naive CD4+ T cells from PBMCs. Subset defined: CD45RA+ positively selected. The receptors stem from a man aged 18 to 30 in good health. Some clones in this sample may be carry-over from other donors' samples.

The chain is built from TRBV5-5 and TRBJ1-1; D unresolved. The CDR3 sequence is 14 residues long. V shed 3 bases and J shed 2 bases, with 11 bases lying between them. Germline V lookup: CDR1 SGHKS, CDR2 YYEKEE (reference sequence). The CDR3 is CASSSRTGNTEAFF. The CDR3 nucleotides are TGTGCCAGCAGCTCCCGGACGGGAAACACTGAAGCTTTCTTT. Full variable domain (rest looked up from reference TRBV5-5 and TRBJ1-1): DAGVTQSPTHLIKTRGQQVTLRCSPISGHKSVSWYQQVLGQGPQFIFQYYEKEERGRGNFPDRFSARQFPNYSSELNVNALLLGDSALYLCASSSRTGNTEAFFGQGTRLTVV.

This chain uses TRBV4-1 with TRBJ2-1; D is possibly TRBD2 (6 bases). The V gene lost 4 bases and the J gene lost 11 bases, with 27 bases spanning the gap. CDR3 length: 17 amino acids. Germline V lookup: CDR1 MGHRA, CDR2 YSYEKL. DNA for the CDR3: TGCGCCAGCAGCCCCGGCATGGGAGCGGGCCCGTCTGAAAAGCAGTTCTTC. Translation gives CASSPGMGAGPSEKQFF.

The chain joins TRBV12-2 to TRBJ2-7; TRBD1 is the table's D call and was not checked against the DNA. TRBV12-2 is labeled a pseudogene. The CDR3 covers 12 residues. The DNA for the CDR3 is TGTGCAAACCCCAGGGACTCCTACGAGCAGTACTTC. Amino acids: CANPRDSYEQYF.

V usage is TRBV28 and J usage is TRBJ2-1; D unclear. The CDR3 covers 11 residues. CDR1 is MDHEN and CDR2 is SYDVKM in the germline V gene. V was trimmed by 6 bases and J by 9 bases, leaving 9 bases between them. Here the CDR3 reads CASRLGSEQFF. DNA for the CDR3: TGTGCCAGCAGGCTAGGGTCTGAGCAGTTCTTC.

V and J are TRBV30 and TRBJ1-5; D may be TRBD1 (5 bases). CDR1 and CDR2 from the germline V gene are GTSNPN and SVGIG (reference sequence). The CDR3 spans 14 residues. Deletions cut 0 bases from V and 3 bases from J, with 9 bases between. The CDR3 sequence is CAWSVGDLNQPQHF. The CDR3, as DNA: TGTGCCTGGAGTGTAGGGGACCTCAATCAGCCCCAGCATTTT.

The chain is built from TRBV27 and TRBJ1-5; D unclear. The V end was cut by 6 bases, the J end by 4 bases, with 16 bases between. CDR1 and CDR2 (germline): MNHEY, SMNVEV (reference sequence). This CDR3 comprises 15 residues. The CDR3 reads CASSMRASLNQPQHF. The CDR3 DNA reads TGTGCCAGCAGCATGCGGGCCTCACTAAATCAGCCCCAGCATTTT.

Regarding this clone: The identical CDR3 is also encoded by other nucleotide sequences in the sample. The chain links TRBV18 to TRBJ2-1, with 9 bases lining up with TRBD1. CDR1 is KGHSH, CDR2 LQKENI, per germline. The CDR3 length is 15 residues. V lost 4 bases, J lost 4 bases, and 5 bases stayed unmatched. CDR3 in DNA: TGTGCCAGCTCACTCGGACAGGGGACATACAATGAGCAGTTCTTC. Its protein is CASSLGQGTYNEQFF.

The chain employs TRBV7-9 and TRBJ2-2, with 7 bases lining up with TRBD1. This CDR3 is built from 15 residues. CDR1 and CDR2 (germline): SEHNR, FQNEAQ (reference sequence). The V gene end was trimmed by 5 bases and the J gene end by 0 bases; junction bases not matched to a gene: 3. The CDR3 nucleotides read TGTGCCAGCAGCCCGACAGGGCCGAACACCGGGGAGCTGTTTTTT. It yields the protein CASSPTGPNTGELFF. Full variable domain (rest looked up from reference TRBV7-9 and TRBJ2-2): DTGVSQNPRHKITKRGQNVTFRCDPISEHNRLYWYRQTLGQGPEFLTYFQNEAQLEKSRLLSDRFSAERPKGSFSTLEIQRTEQGDSAMYLCASSPTGPNTGELFFGEGSRLTVL.

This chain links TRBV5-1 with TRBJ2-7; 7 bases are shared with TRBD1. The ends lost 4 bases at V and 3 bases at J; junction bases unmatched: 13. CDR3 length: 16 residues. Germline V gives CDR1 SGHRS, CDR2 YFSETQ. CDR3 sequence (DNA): TGCGCCAGCAGCACTACAGGGGACCCTCAGATCTACGAGCAGTACTTC. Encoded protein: CASSTTGDPQIYEQYF.

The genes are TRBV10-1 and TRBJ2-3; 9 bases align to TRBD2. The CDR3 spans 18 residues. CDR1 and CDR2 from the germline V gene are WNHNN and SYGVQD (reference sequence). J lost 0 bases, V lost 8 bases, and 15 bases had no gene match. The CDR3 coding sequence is TGCGCCAGCCGAGAGGGGGCTAGCGGGACCCCTAGCACAGATACGCAGTATTTT. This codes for CASREGASGTPSTDTQYF.

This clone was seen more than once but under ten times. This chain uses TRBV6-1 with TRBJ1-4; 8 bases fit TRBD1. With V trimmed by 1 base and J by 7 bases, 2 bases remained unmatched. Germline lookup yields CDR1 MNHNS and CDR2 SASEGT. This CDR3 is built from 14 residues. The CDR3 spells CASSEGTGFEKLFF. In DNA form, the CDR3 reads TGTGCCAGCAGTGAAGGGACAGGGTTTGAAAAACTGTTTTTT.

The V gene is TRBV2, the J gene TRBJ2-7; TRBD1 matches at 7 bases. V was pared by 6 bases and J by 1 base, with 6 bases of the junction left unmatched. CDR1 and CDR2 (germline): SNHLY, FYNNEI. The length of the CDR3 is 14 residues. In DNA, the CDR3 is TGTGCCAGCAGCCCGGACAGGTCGTCCTACGAGCAGTACTTC. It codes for CASSPDRSSYEQYF.

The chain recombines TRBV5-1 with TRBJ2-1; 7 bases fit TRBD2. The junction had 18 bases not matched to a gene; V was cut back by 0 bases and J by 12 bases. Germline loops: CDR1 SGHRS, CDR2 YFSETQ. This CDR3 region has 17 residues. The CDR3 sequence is CASSLDGLVTSPNRQFF. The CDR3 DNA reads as TGCGCCAGCAGCTTGGATGGACTAGTGACTTCGCCAAATCGGCAGTTCTTC. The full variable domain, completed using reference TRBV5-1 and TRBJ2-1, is KAGVTQTPRYLIKTRGQQVTLSCSPISGHRSVSWYQQTPGQGLQFLFEYFSETQRNKGNFPGRFSGRQFSNSRSEMNVSTLELGDSALYLCASSLDGLVTSPNRQFFGPGTRLTVL.

The CDR3 DNA sequence: TGTGCCAGCAGCTTGGTTTCGGGACAGGGTGTTGGTCAGCCCCAGCATTTT. Amino acid sequence: CASSLVSGQGVGQPQHF. This chain uses TRBV5-5 with TRBJ1-5; 9 positions match TRBD1. The germline gives CDR1 SGHKS, CDR2 YYEKEE (reference sequence). With V trimmed by 0 bases and J by 6 bases, 10 bases remained unmatched. The CDR3 is made up of 17 amino acids.

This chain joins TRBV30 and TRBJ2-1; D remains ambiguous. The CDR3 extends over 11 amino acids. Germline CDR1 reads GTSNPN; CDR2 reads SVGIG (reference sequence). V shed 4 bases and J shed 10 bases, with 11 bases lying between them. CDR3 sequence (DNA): TGTGCCTGGAAGGCCAGCGTGGAGCAGTTCTTC. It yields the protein CAWKASVEQFF. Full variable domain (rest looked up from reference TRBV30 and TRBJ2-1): SQTIHQWPATLVQPVGSPLSLECTVEGTSNPNLYWYRQAAGRGLQLLFYSVGIGQISSEVPQNLSASRPQDRQFILSSKKLLLSDSGFYLCAWKASVEQFFGPGTRLTVL.

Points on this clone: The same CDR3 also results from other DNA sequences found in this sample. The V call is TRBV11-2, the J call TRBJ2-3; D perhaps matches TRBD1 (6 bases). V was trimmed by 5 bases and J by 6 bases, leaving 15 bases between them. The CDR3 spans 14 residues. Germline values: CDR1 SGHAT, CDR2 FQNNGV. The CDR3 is CASSLDRTPDTQYF. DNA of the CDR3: TGTGCCAGCAGCCTCGACAGGACCCCGGATACGCAGTATTTT.

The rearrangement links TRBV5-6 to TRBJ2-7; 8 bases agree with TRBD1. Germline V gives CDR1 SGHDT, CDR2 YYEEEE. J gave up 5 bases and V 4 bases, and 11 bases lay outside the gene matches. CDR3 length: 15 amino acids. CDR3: CASSGIKDREDEQYF. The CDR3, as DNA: TGTGCCAGCAGCGGAATCAAGGACAGGGAGGACGAGCAGTACTTC.

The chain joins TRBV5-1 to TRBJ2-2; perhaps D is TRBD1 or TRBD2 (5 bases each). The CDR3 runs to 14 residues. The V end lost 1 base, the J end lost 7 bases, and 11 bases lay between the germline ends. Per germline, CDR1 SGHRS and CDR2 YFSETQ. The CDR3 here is CASSLPGGSGELFF. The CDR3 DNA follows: TGCGCCAGCAGCTTGCCTGGGGGTAGCGGGGAGCTGTTTTTT. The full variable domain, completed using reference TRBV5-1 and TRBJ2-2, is KAGVTQTPRYLIKTRGQQVTLSCSPISGHRSVSWYQQTPGQGLQFLFEYFSETQRNKGNFPGRFSGRQFSNSRSEMNVSTLELGDSALYLCASSLPGGSGELFFGEGSRLTVL.

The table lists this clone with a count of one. The CDR3 loop reads CASSPPYRAAGSTGELFF. Here the CDR3 DNA reads TGTGCCAGCTCACCACCTTACAGGGCAGCGGGGTCCACCGGGGAGCTGTTTTTT. The V and J genes are TRBV18 and TRBJ2-2; D possibly corresponds to TRBD2 (7 bases). The ends were cut back, 0 bases at V and 4 bases at J, with 18 bases in the middle. Looked up from germline, CDR1 is KGHSH and CDR2 is LQKENI. The CDR3 contains 18 residues.

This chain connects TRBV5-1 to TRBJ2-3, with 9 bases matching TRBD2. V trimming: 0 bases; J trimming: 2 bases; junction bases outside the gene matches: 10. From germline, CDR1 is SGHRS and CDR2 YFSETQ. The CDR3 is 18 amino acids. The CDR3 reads CASSLDGRLADYTDTQYF. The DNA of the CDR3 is TGCGCCAGCAGCTTGGATGGAAGACTAGCGGACTACACAGATACGCAGTATTTT.

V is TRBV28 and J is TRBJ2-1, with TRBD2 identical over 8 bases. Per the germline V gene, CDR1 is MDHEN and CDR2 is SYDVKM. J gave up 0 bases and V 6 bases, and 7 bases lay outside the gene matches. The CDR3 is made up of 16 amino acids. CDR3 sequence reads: CASSPLAGGSYNEQFF. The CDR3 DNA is TGTGCCAGCAGCCCCTTGGCGGGAGGCTCCTACAATGAGCAGTTCTTC. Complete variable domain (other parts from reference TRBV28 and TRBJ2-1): DVKVTQSSRYLVKRTGEKVFLECVQDMDHENMFWYRQDPGLGLRLIYFSYDVKMKEKGDIPEGYSVSREKKERFSLILESASTNQTSMYLCASSPLAGGSYNEQFFGPGTRLTVL.

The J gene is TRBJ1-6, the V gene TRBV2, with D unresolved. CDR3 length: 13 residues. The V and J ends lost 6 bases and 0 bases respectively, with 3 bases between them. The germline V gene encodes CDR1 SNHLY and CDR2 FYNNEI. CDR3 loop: CASRGSYNSPLHF. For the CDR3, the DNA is TGTGCCAGCAGGGGCTCCTATAATTCACCCCTCCACTTT.